The clone carrying this T cell receptor beta chain has at least ten counts. As yet, its antigen is unknown. Each CDR3 protein gets one entry after TCRdb re-called the 5' RACE reads with MiXCR. The sample lists tens of thousands of distinct CDR3 sequences, 4.5% to 7.5% seen once, with roughly 4.5% in the top ten. These data originate in a study of early T cells in non-severe SARS-CoV-2 infection. Looking at the study overall: Chains were unpaired, as sequencing was done on bulk RNA from unsorted whole blood. Study-level points and caveats: VDJdb matches were skewed toward anti-spike CD8 T cell responses.

The J segment lost 3 bases and the V segment lost 2 bases, leaving 4 bases of the junction unmatched. The CDR3 is 15 amino acids. Per germline, CDR1 PRHDT and CDR2 FYEKMQ (reference sequence). Input material: whole blood. J is TRBJ2-7 and V is TRBV13; 10 nucleotides match TRBD2. The source of this sequence is an adult who was a healthcare worker with PCR-confirmed SARS-CoV-2 infection or an uninfected control (not recorded which). CDR3 nucleotides: TGTGCCAGCAGCTTAAGGCTAGCGGGAGACTACGAGCAGTACTTC. It codes for CASSLRLAGDYEQYF.